The 7 T cell receptor beta chains in this list originate from one sample, sequenced in a study of blood T cell repertoires in COVID-19. The table came from immunoSEQ multiplex PCR; TCRdb's copy has only in-frame clones and leaves some out. This sample has approximately 120,000 clones, with 83% found just once. Sequencing was carried out using PBMCs or T cells enriched from blood (not recorded which). The receptors were gathered from a man aged 25 to 40 who had recovered from COVID-19.

J is TRBJ2-1 and V is TRBV3-1 (or the pseudogene TRBV3-2); TRBD1 is a possible D gene (6 bases). Trimming cost V 4 bases and J 7 bases, with 17 bases left between them. From germline, CDR1 is LGHDT and CDR2 YNNKEL (reference sequence). The CDR3 sequence is 15 residues long. The CDR3 DNA reads as TGTGCCAGCAGCCCGAGACAGGCCCCTGGTAATGAGCAGTTCTTC. Amino acid sequence: CASSPRQAPGNEQFF.

The rearrangement joins TRBV19 to TRBJ2-3; D may be TRBD2 (6 bases). Deletions cut 6 bases from V and 6 bases from J, with 22 bases between. This CDR3 has 16 residues. Germline V lookup: CDR1 LNHDA, CDR2 SQIVND (reference sequence). The CDR3 region has the DNA TGTGCCAGTAGCCGGACTACCCCTTCCTCCTCCGATACGCAGTATTTT. Translation gives CASSRTTPSSSDTQYF. The whole variable domain, remainder taken from reference TRBV19 and TRBJ2-3, is DGGITQSPKYLFRKEGQNVTLSCEQNLNHDAMYWYRQDPGQGLRLIYYSQIVNDFQKGDIAEGYSVSREKKESFPLTVTSAQKNPTAFYLCASSRTTPSSSDTQYFGPGTRLTVL.

The chain uses TRBV29-1 and TRBJ1-1; D is perhaps TRBD1 (6 bases). Germline V gene data show CDR1 as SQVTM and CDR2 as ANQGSEA. V lost 7 bases and J lost 1, with 13 bases in between. CDR3 size: 13 residues. The CDR3 sequence is CSGRQVSNTEAFF. DNA of the CDR3: TGCAGCGGCCGACAGGTCTCGAACACTGAAGCTTTCTTT. Complete variable domain (other parts from reference TRBV29-1 and TRBJ1-1): SAVISQKPSRDICQRGTSLTIQCQVDSQVTMMFWYRQQPGQSLTLIATANQGSEATYESGFVIDKFPISRPNLTFSTLTVSNMSPEDSSIYLCSGRQVSNTEAFFGQGTRLTVV.

This chain joins TRBV5-1 and TRBJ2-5; D call uncertain. With 1 base removed from V and 5 bases from J, the gap between germline ends came to 9 bases. Germline CDR1 reads SGHRS; CDR2 reads YFSETQ. The CDR3 runs to 13 residues. CDR3 amino acids: CASSLPGLETQYF. CDR3 nucleotide sequence: TGCGCCAGCAGCTTGCCAGGTCTGGAGACCCAGTACTTC. Variable domain in full (rest from reference TRBV5-1 and TRBJ2-5): KAGVTQTPRYLIKTRGQQVTLSCSPISGHRSVSWYQQTPGQGLQFLFEYFSETQRNKGNFPGRFSGRQFSNSRSEMNVSTLELGDSALYLCASSLPGLETQYFGPGTRLLVL.

The V call is TRBV4-1, the J call TRBJ2-2, with 7 bases lining up with TRBD2. Germline lookup yields CDR1 MGHRA and CDR2 YSYEKL. The V segment lost 4 bases and the J segment 7 bases; nucleotides outside the gene matches: 21. The CDR3 extends over 19 amino acids. CDR3 bases: TGCGCCAGCAGCCGTTACCCCGGGACTAAAACCCCCCTGGGCGGGGAGCTGTTTTTT. It is translated as CASSRYPGTKTPLGGELFF.

This clone occurred once. The V and J genes are TRBV6-5 and TRBJ2-7, with 11 bases matching TRBD2. Germline CDR1 is MNHEY and CDR2 is SVGAGI. Trimming removed 7 bases from V and 5 bases from J; junction bases left unmatched: 10. There are 15 residues in the CDR3. CDR3 protein: CASTHSGRGFNEQYF. The CDR3 bases are TGTGCCAGCACCCATAGCGGGAGGGGGTTCAACGAGCAGTACTTC.

The chain carries TRBV30 and TRBJ1-1; D possibly corresponds to TRBD1 (6 bases). In germline, CDR1 is GTSNPN, CDR2 SVGIG (reference sequence). There are 12 residues in the CDR3. V lost 8 bases and J lost 0, with 10 bases in between. CDR3 sequence (DNA): TGTGCCACGGACAGATTGAACACTGAAGCTTTCTTT. Translating it yields CATDRLNTEAFF.